Listed below are T cell receptor beta chains from one sample, sequenced in a study of T cells expressing NK-cell markers. TCRdb reprocessed the 5' RACE reads, with one entry per CDR3 protein and no DNA. Its clone listing holds about 550,000 distinct CDR3 sequences. Sequenced input: blood T cells: a sorted CD56 or NKG2C T cell subset, CD4+ or CD8+ T cells, or bulk PBMC T cells (not recorded which). Receptors originate from a young man in good health. Both conserved end residues are part of each CDR3.

TRBV29-1	TRBJ1-1	CSVRIGGEDGLNTEAFF
TRBV13	TRBJ2-3	CASSRTSAQGDTQYF
TRBV5-5	TRBJ2-6	CASSSIRGSGANVLTF
TRBV4-1	TRBJ1-1	CASSQASVPNTEAFF
TRBV7-9	TRBJ2-1	CASSPGTRGFF
TRBV4-2	TRBJ2-1	CASSPVTSGSSYNEQFF
TRBV7-9	TRBJ2-2	CASSPGTGRGGELFF
TRBV20-1	TRBJ2-4	CSASGRALKNIQYF
TRBV5-1	TRBJ2-1	CASSLVAGFSYNEQFF
TRBV6-2/TRBV6-3	TRBJ2-1	CASSRDWRNGWNEQFF
TRBV5-6	TRBJ2-1	CASSLRLAGDIGGNEQFF
TRBV25-1	TRBJ2-1	CASSAGLAGVGSYNEQFF
TRBV20-1	TRBJ2-7	CSARDLWGRSTAYEQYF
TRBV3-1	TRBJ2-3	CASSQEVAGWADTQYF
TRBV6-2/TRBV6-3	TRBJ2-1	CASRAILTSAPDNEQFF
TRBV4-3	TRBJ1-1	CASSPGQILGKVPEAFF
TRBV12-3/TRBV12-4	TRBJ1-5	CASSSRQWAGPQHF
TRBV20-1	TRBJ2-4	CSADRVGNIQYF
TRBV5-1	TRBJ2-5	CASSSDYRSQETQYF
TRBV10-2	TRBJ2-3	CASASRATATDTQYF
TRBV5-1	TRBJ2-3	CASSLGRRASTDTQYF
TRBV28	TRBJ1-5	CASMDPMDRAQHF
TRBV5-1	TRBJ2-6	CASSFSMGGANVLTF
TRBV9	TRBJ2-2	CASSVDYGGGLFF
TRBV9	TRBJ1-1	CASGIGTEAFF
TRBV4-2	TRBJ2-1	CASSLTDGSGSYNEQFF
TRBV5-1	TRBJ2-3	CASSEYGLAGGPNTDTQYF
TRBV24-1	TRBJ2-7	CATSVGLAGVDEQYF
TRBV12-3/TRBV12-4	TRBJ2-2	CASSPPGLELFF
TRBV6-5	TRBJ2-1	CASSYSEWGNEQFF
TRBV11-3	TRBJ2-1	CASSLPLAGMGGNEQFF
TRBV30	TRBJ2-7	CAGGTDTYEQYF
TRBV25-1	TRBJ2-7	CASSDLGLAGGDEQYF
TRBV7-2	TRBJ2-7	CASSRPTSGNAEQYF
TRBV12-3/TRBV12-4	TRBJ2-7	CASTGYPGDEQYF
TRBV7-8	TRBJ2-2	CASSLYVLSNTGELFF
TRBV12-3/TRBV12-4	TRBJ2-7	CASSLAPGFLEQYF
TRBV7-2	TRBJ2-7	CASSLSVTGGVYEQYF
TRBV12-3/TRBV12-4	TRBJ2-3	CASSFISGLTDTQYF
TRBV12-3/TRBV12-4	TRBJ2-1	CASSLSQSEQFF
TRBV10-3	TRBJ2-3	CATALAGGVADTQYF
TRBV10-3	TRBJ2-1	CAVSSGRDHEQFF
TRBV20-1	TRBJ2-1	CSASRQDREFF
TRBV10-3	TRBJ2-1	CAISGVAGGGEQFF
TRBV27	TRBJ2-3	CASSSLAGGEDTQYF
TRBV28	TRBJ2-7	CASSLGDSGRGRYEQYF
TRBV29-1	TRBJ2-5	CSFRRGLAGSETQYF
TRBV29-1	TRBJ1-1	CSVEWGWDTEAFF
TRBV6-1	TRBJ2-2	CASSDRAHRPGELFF
TRBV29-1	TRBJ1-1	CSVSGGTNTEAFF
TRBV29-1	TRBJ2-1	CSVGEPGQRYNEQFF
TRBV20-1	TRBJ2-1	CSAGDGASYNEQFF
TRBV15	TRBJ2-5	CATSRGRLAGGQETQYF
TRBV6-1	TRBJ2-3	CASSPGTSGHTDTQYF